This T cell receptor beta chain came from a study of regulatory T cells in long-lasting Graves disease. Germline V gene sequence: CDR1 SGHTA, CDR2 FQGNSA. This CDR3 region has 15 residues. V was clipped by 4 bases and J by 0 bases, with 13 bases between them. The authors built TCR beta libraries using iRepertoire HTBI primers and Arm-PCR of CDR3 regions. One entry per CDR3 protein, called by TCRdb with MiXCR from the multiplex PCR reads. The table shows about 420,000 distinct CDR3 sequences, with around 20% occurring only once. The time point: persistent/refractory GD, antithyroid drugs over 5 years with positive TRAb. The authors made the TCR library using RNA they extracted from PBMCs.

The clonotype was recovered from a female donor with Graves disease. The rearrangement uses TRBV7-2 and TRBJ2-7; D is possibly TRBD2 (6 bases). The specimen comprised peripheral blood mononuclear cells (PBMCs), sampled when the disease was refractory, from a patient treated with antithyroid drugs. CDR3 in DNA: TGTGCCAGCAGCTCGATTCGGGACTCCTCCTACGAGCAGTACTTC. Amino acids: CASSSIRDSSYEQYF.